This T cell receptor (beta chain) was recorded in a study of cytomegalovirus exposure and HLA in healthy donors (dated by TCRdb to about 2017). About the investigation overall: According to an earlier analysis of a few hundred of the donors, about 170 million T cells yielded 90 million to 130 million unique TCR beta sequences and less than 300 Gb of sequence data. An early release covering just under 650 HLA-typed donors comprised about 310 gigabases of sequencing data and roughly 85 million unique TCR sequences. The genetic ancestry cluster associated with self-reported Caucasian donors included 81% of the approximately 410 genotyped donors. The study aimed to test whether cataloging public T cell receptors could reveal signatures of past pathogen exposure. Using immunosequencing, the study profiled T cell repertoires from about 650 subjects and related those repertoires to cytomegalovirus serostatus. Along with the approximately 620-subject first cohort, a separate validation cohort of some 130 different subjects was used. To predict cytomegalovirus infection status, the study brought together high-throughput TCR immunosequencing, statistical association of individual TCRs with disease status, and machine learning. A later analysis re-analyzed previously published TCR beta repertoires from 600 to 850 donors and added high-resolution HLA genotyping to study TCR occurrence patterns. The later analysis used no new phenotypic data to find candidate immune exposures, relying instead on TCR beta sequences and their occurrence across donors. To decide whether each TCR beta V gene segment behaved as functional or pseudogenic, an earlier analysis of approximately 600 of the donors relied on high-throughput TCR beta sequencing. Donor age, sex, ethnicity and CMV serostatus were compiled together with the repertoire data. In a later genetic analysis, genome-wide SNP genotypes for about three fifths of the 666 donors were used, and that subset was treated as a discovery cohort. Every discovery cohort repertoire had been produced on one sequencing platform. Class I and class II HLA loci were covered by the typing at four-digit resolution. Typing coverage varied by locus: about 629-630 donors for A, B, C, DRB1 and DQB1; approximately 520 for DQA1; nearly 610 for DPA1; under 490 for DPB1. Four to six DR-DQ haplotypes were handled as single units for association and clustering, since linkage in the cohort was strong. Among around 400 genotyped donors of the cohort, an average of around 240,000 unique TCR beta nucleotide sequences were sequenced per donor, around 18% of them non-productive.

Overall results and qualifications from the work: The presence/absence analyses assumed that sequencing depth was roughly uniform across donors, and that assumption may not be true. A later analysis found that HLA-associated TCR beta chains were more clonally expanded and had lower generation probabilities than equally common non-associated chains. Most TCR sequences were observed very rarely across donors, whereas some public TCRs were present in many individuals. In a later genetic analysis, a missense DCLRE1C variant was associated with V-gene and J-gene trimming of TCR beta chains, and the association was replicated in an independent cohort. In a later analysis, most CMV-associated TCR beta chains were found to appear HLA-restricted, with HLA associations seemingly driven largely by CMV exposure. In a later analysis, some 17,000 TCR beta sequences were associated with specific HLA alleles at a false discovery rate of 0.05. A later analysis reported that several top co-occurrence clusters appeared linked to parvovirus B19, influenza, CMV and Epstein-Barr virus. HLA typing was unavailable for some donors at each locus, so association tests used only the typed subset. Some IMGT-functional V segments, including TRBV6-2 and TRBV6-3, could not be told apart with the 87-base-pair reads, so those segments were excluded. A later genetic analysis reported fewer N-insertions in productive TCRs among donors in an Asian-associated ancestry cluster than the approximately 670-donor mean. Cytomegalovirus status was reported to be diagnosed by the classifier with high specificity and sensitivity in both the original and validation cohorts. Because counts were too low, approximately 18 rarely observed V segments, including chromosome 9 orphons, were excluded from the earlier analysis of under 650 of the donors. In vitro tests confirmed that a few of the cytomegalovirus-associated TCR beta chains recognize cytomegalovirus antigens. In an earlier analysis of some 540 of the donors, most TCR beta V segments appeared in productive rearrangements about 87% or about 30% of the time, broadly matching IMGT annotations. A further reported finding was that TCR beta sequences accurately predicted the HLA-A and HLA-B alleles for most subjects in the first cohort. In this cohort, only TCR beta chains were sequenced, and detectable features were limited by the absence of alpha or paired-chain data. In a later analysis, the rate of TCR association differed among HLA loci, with DRB1 alleles having the most associated TCRs and HLA-C alleles having the fewest. The study listed 150 to 200 TCR beta chains as associated with cytomegalovirus. When HLA alleles, especially DR and DQ, strongly co-occurred, attributing TCR associations to individual alleles was difficult. Correlated functional status among segregating V segments might be attributable to linkage disequilibrium, but an unknown experimental factor could not be ruled out. A cluster of highly shared sequence variants was judged likely to be a technical artifact of the sequencing pipeline. For the cohort, immune exposure information was limited to CMV serostatus. According to the authors, the approach could potentially be generalized to other disease states and immunological phenotypes.

In total, more than 500 healthy bone marrow donors made up the cohort. Cohort members were all nominally healthy when sampled, although unrecorded immune exposures were likely present. The donor was CMV seropositive and belonged to the group of about 290 seropositive cohort members. Every donor gave a peripheral blood sample, and the peripheral blood mononuclear cells from that sample were used for TCR beta sequencing. The Qiagen DNeasy Blood Extraction Kit was used to extract genomic DNA from the blood cell samples. The library was generated by the immunoSEQ multiplex PCR assay. The multiplex PCR relied on a mix of 60 forward primers for TCR Vbeta segments and 13 reverse primers for TCR Jbeta segments. Amplification of the CDR3 region of rearranged TCR beta genes was performed with a multiplex PCR assay on genomic DNA. The Illumina HiSeq System was used to sequence the amplified TCR beta libraries as 87-base-pair reads. Concerning the study's data processing: In a later analysis, 70 million to 95 million unique TCR beta chains were counted across the roughly 610 repertoires, and approximately 9.9 million of these chains were shared by at least two donors. To remove PCR and sequencing errors, raw reads were error-corrected and collapsed into unique sequences using a nearest-neighbor algorithm that merged closely related sequences. CDR3 sequences were aligned to IMGT reference sequences to assign V, D and J gene segments. For a sequence to be retained, at least a six-nucleotide match to both a V gene segment and a J gene segment was required. A rearrangement was called productive if the CDR3 had no stop codons and remained in frame with V and J, and every other rearrangement was called non-productive. CDR3 was defined according to IMGT convention as the region running from the second conserved V-encoded cysteine to the conserved J-encoded phenylalanine. The earlier analysis of 500 to 650 of the donors excluded any sequence lacking an unambiguous match to a single V gene segment. An earlier analysis of over 450 of the donors classified V segments as functional when productive rearrangements were above 56.7% and as segregating when the standard deviation between donors was above 5%. A statistical classification framework was developed to diagnose cytomegalovirus status using the catalog of TCR beta chain sequences. In a later analysis, V and J genes were assigned by comparing TCR nucleotide sequences against IMGT/GENE-DB human TR gene sequences. A later analysis assigned CDR3 sequences and most-parsimonious VDJ recombination scenarios with the TCRdist pipeline. A later analysis defined each TCR beta chain by its CDR3 amino acid sequence plus V-gene family, and excluded reads lacking a unique V-gene family. To address suspected cross-contamination and a sequencing artifact, a later analysis removed around 600 highly shared, low-generation-probability nucleotide sequences. A later analysis calculated a clonal expansion index for each public chain from normalized within-repertoire ranks of inferred template counts. A later analysis computed generation probabilities with a VDJ recombination model fitted to out-of-frame rearrangements, and checked the results against IGoR. In a later analysis, hypergeometric tests were used to score TCR-TCR, TCR-HLA and TCR-CMV co-occurrence, with a repertoire-size bias correction applied to TCR pairs. A later analysis estimated false discovery rates by permuting HLA or CMV assignments 20 times. In a later analysis, co-occurring TCRs were grouped using DBSCAN, and TCRdist sequence similarity was added for clustering within HLA-allele-positive subsets. Repertoires with fewer than 30,000 or more than 120,000 public chains, plus five repertoires with anomalous nucleotide sharing, were excluded from co-occurrence clustering. Not all clones reach the TCRdb copy of this immuneACCESS table, which keeps in-frame sequences only. Checked studies attribute under half of the gap to unresolved V genes and leave the rest unexplained. The V and J calls and clone size come from that table; D and trimming were worked out from the DNA. This sample holds about 85,000 clones; approximately 80% were observed only once. About 23% of the sample belongs to the ten largest clones.

In regard to this clone: This receptor's antigen is unknown. Within one base of it there is no much larger clone, and no base qualities were kept.

After removal of 2 bases from V and 2 bases from J, the junction retains 9 bases not matched to a gene. Including the terminal cysteine and phenylalanine, the CDR3 comprises 16 residues. The CDR3 DNA has 48 bases and is translated from base 1. Reading the germline V gene gives CDR1 SGDLS and CDR2 YYNGEE. The TCR sequence derives from a woman aged 45 to 65 in good health and CMV-seropositive. Material for sequencing was PBMCs. The chain uses TRBV9 and TRBJ1-2, with 7 bases in between that match TRBD1. The DNA is as follows: TGTGCCAGCAGCGTTTACGACAGGGTAGGAAACTATGGCTACACCTTC. Translated, this gives CASSVYDRVGNYGYTF.